This TCR beta chain was captured by sequencing in a study of blood T cell repertoires in COVID-19. V was clipped by 7 bases and J by 3 bases, with 15 bases between them. This CDR3 contains 14 residues. Germline lookup yields CDR1 SGHRS and CDR2 YFSETQ. The protocol was immunoSEQ multiplex PCR, while the TCRdb copy is restricted to in-frame clones and leaves out a portion. The sample has about 300,000 clones, 83% seen once. The TCR originated in a woman aged 50 to 60 who had recovered from COVID-19. The sample consisted of peripheral blood. The V and J genes are TRBV5-1 and TRBJ2-3; D may be TRBD2 (6 bases). CDR3 protein: CASASAGRTDTQYF. The CDR3 region has the DNA TGCGCCAGCGCCTCGGCGGGGAGGACAGATACGCAGTATTTT.